This T cell receptor beta chain came from a study of cytomegalovirus exposure and HLA in healthy donors. Findings of the study overall: Association of roughly 18,000 TCR beta sequences with HLA alleles was found at 0.05 false discovery rate in a later analysis. Most TCR beta V segments were productive about 90% or about 30% of the time in an earlier analysis. Later work found most CMV-associated TCR beta chains apparently HLA-restricted.

Samples came from healthy bone marrow donors. PCR used 60 Vbeta primers and 13 Jbeta primers. Sequencing was performed with immunoSEQ multiplex PCR; in TCRdb, only in-frame clones are kept and a portion is missing. The sample includes approximately 140,000 clones, approximately 73% seen only once; the top ten take 1.3%. The CDR3 covers 15 residues. Trimming cost V 4 bases and J 6 bases; bases outside gene matches: 9. Per the germline V gene, CDR1 is SGHRS and CDR2 is YFSETQ. This clone occurred once. No antigen is known for it. The sequence derives from a middle-aged woman in good health and CMV-seronegative. The specimen sequenced was PBMCs. V and J are TRBV5-1 and TRBJ2-2; 7 positions agree with TRBD2. CDR3 region: CASSTGGVQAGELFF. As DNA, the CDR3 is TGCGCCAGCAGCACGGGGGGAGTCCAAGCCGGGGAGCTGTTTTTT. The complete variable domain, with remaining parts taken from reference TRBV5-1 and TRBJ2-2, reads KAGVTQTPRYLIKTRGQQVTLSCSPISGHRSVSWYQQTPGQGLQFLFEYFSETQRNKGNFPGRFSGRQFSNSRSEMNVSTLELGDSALYLCASSTGGVQAGELFFGEGSRLTVL.